A single sample gave rise to the 8 T cell receptor beta chains below, sequenced in a study of identical twins. From the 5' RACE reads, TCRdb called clonotypes with MiXCR, one entry per CDR3 protein. The data hold more than 200,000 distinct CDR3 sequences, with around 10% observed a single time. Sequenced: memory (CD45RO+) T cells sorted from blood. The receptors here all came from a woman aged 18 to 35 in good health.

This clonotype occurred a few times. The chain is built from TRBV5-1 and TRBJ2-1, with 7 positions matching TRBD2. Trimming removed 4 bases from V and 7 bases from J; junction bases left unmatched: 14. The germline gives CDR1 SGHRS, CDR2 YFSETQ. The CDR3 is made up of 16 amino acids. The CDR3 coding sequence is TGCGCCAGCAGCCTGGCCGAGCGGGGTTTGCAAAATGAGCAGTTCTTC. Translating it yields CASSLAERGLQNEQFF.

This clonotype was seen at least ten times. The V call is TRBV7-2, the J call TRBJ1-1; TRBD1 agrees at 7 bases. The CDR3 loop spans 14 amino acids. Germline assignment: CDR1 SGHTA and CDR2 FQGNSA. The trim removed 7 bases at V and 5 bases at J, leaving 10 bases unmatched. This CDR3 reads CASTRSLQGTEAFF. The CDR3 DNA is TGTGCCAGCACCCGGAGCCTACAGGGGACTGAAGCTTTCTTT. Full variable domain (missing parts from reference TRBV7-2 and TRBJ1-1): GAGVSQSPSNKVTEKGKDVELRCDPISGHTALYWYRQSLGQGLEFLIYFQGNSAPDKSGLPSDRFSAERTGGSVSTLTIQRTQQEDSAVYLCASTRSLQGTEAFFGQGTRLTVV.

This clonotype was seen repeatedly, ten times or more. The V gene is TRBV12-3 or TRBV12-4, the J gene TRBJ2-7; D unclear. CDR3 length equals 11 residues. The V end lost 3 bases, the J end lost 6 bases, and 6 bases lay between the germline ends. Here the CDR3 DNA reads TGTGCCAGCAGTTTGATGGGCGAGCAGTACTTC. This codes for CASSLMGEQYF.

This clonotype occurred a few times. The chain carries TRBV5-1 and TRBJ1-1, with D hard to call. This CDR3 is 11 amino acids long. Germline CDR1 is SGHRS and CDR2 is YFSETQ. V lost 1 base, J lost 8 bases, and 6 bases lay in between. DNA for the CDR3: TGCGCCAGCAGCTTGCAACAGGAAGCTTTCTTT. Its translation is CASSLQQEAFF.

This clonotype was picked up a small number of times. This rearrangement joins TRBV12-3 or TRBV12-4 to TRBJ2-7, with TRBD2 as a possible D gene (6 bases). Trimming left V 7 bases short and J 1 base short, with 17 bases between. The CDR3 is made up of 15 amino acids. The CDR3 region is CASTLGSGLSYEQYF. CDR3 DNA sequence: TGTGCCAGCACCTTGGGGAGCGGGCTTTCCTACGAGCAGTACTTC.

The chain joins TRBV5-1 to TRBJ1-1; D is possibly TRBD1 (5 bases). V was clipped by 4 bases and J by 2 bases, with 12 bases between them. CDR3 length equals 14 residues. Germline V gene data show CDR1 as SGHRS and CDR2 as YFSETQ. This CDR3 reads CASSMGGGNTEAFF. DNA for the CDR3: TGCGCCAGCAGCATGGGGGGTGGAAACACTGAAGCTTTCTTT.

At least ten counts were recorded for this clonotype. The rearrangement links TRBV7-8 to TRBJ2-7; 7 bases line up with TRBD2. The CDR3 runs to 14 residues. Germline CDR1 and CDR2: SGHVS and FQNEAQ. J gave up 4 bases and V 0 bases, and 3 bases lay outside the gene matches. The CDR3 is CASSLARGEYEQYF. Written as DNA, the CDR3 is TGTGCCAGCAGCTTAGCCCGGGGGGAATACGAGCAGTACTTC.

This clonotype came up many times. The chain has TRBV6-6 and TRBJ1-1; possible D gene TRBD1, 5 bases. The CDR3 is 12 residues long. Trimming took 10 bases from V and 1 from J, leaving 10 bases between them. Looked up from germline, CDR1 is MNHNY and CDR2 is SVGAGI (reference sequence). The CDR3 protein is CATGDWNTEAFF. CDR3 bases: TGTGCCACCGGGGACTGGAACACTGAAGCTTTCTTT.